The clone carrying this T cell receptor beta chain was counted between two and nine times. The PCR was carried out with 60 Vbeta primers and 13 Jbeta primers. Assay used: immunoSEQ multiplex PCR; TCRdb lists only in-frame clones, some missing. The sample carries around 90,000 clones, 75% to 90% recorded once. V was cut by 5 bases and J by 4 bases, with 17 bases left in between. Germline V gene lookup returns CDR1 KGHSH and CDR2 LQKENI. The CDR3 sequence is 16 residues long. The data belong to a study of cytomegalovirus exposure and HLA in healthy donors. The chain is built from TRBV18 and TRBJ2-2; possible D gene TRBD2, 6 bases. The source material was PBMCs. The receptor was isolated from a man between 40 and 49 years old in good health and CMV-seropositive. The CDR3 bases are TGTGCCAGCTCAAGTCGGAGGGGCCCCTTCACCGGGGAGCTGTTTTTT. It translates to CASSSRRGPFTGELFF.